The text below deals with one TCR beta chain. Per the germline V gene, CDR1 is LNHDA and CDR2 is SQIVND (reference sequence). Trimming at V came to 11 bases and at J to 2 bases, leaving 13 bases not matched to a gene. The CDR3 has 15 amino acids. The sample belongs to a study of T cells in Graves' hyperthyroidism and ophthalmopathy. RNA transcripts gave rise to amplified TCR beta CDR3 regions. HTBI primers were the set used in a first-round RT-PCR of the TCR CDR3. TCRdb used MiXCR to reprocess the multiplex PCR reads, holding one entry per CDR3 protein. The table records about 400,000 distinct CDR3 sequences, 14% of them present only once.

The specimen was blood. The chain couples TRBV19 to TRBJ2-3; 7 nucleotides align to TRBD1. The sequence came from a woman aged 25 to 45 with Graves' ophthalmopathy. CDR3 region: CAASEDRTHTDTQYF. CDR3 sequence (DNA): TGTGCCGCCTCAGAGGACAGGACACACACAGATACGCAGTATTTT.